Sequencing of this TCR beta chain was carried out in a study of Ad26.COV2.S vaccination and SARS-CoV-2 variants. Measured with immunoSEQ multiplex PCR; TCRdb has only the in-frame clones, and not every one. The data hold approximately 460,000 clones, with nearly 90% observed a single time. There are 15 residues in the CDR3. The germline V gene has CDR1 WSHSY and CDR2 SAAADI. V was clipped by 3 bases and J by 7 bases; unmatched bases: 5. The treatment was: around 19 received Ad26.COV2.S at low or high dose, single or two shots; several received placebo; per-sample allocation not given. Repertoires come from day 63 after the first vaccine or placebo injection.

V is TRBV10-2 and J is TRBJ2-1, with TRBD2 matching over 11 bases. The sequencing used peripheral blood, collected in a trial of Ad26.COV2.S vaccine versus placebo. The TCR comes from a person between 18 and 60 years old who received the Ad26.COV2.S COVID-19 vaccine or a placebo. CDR3 in DNA: TGCGCCAGCAGTGAATCTAGCGGGAGGTCAAATGAGCAGTTCTTC. It codes for CASSESSGRSNEQFF.